This T cell receptor (beta chain) was identified in a study of early T cells in non-severe SARS-CoV-2 infection. This clonotype was observed a few times. Each cDNA molecule carried a unique molecular identifier. TCRdb recomputed calls from the 5' RACE reads with MiXCR, one row per CDR3 protein. The sample includes 24,000 or so distinct CDR3 sequences, around 5.4% of them seen just once. Unmatched junction bases numbered 7, after V lost 5 bases and J lost 4 bases. Germline V gene data show CDR1 as SGHAT and CDR2 as FQNNGV. This CDR3 region has 15 residues. The clonotype originates from an adult who was a healthcare worker with PCR-confirmed SARS-CoV-2 infection or an uninfected control (not recorded which). V is TRBV11-2 and J is TRBJ2-5, with 10 bases fitting TRBD1. Sequencing was performed on whole blood. The CDR3 region has the DNA TGTGCCAGCAGCGGCCGGGACAGGGGATCAGAGACCCAGTACTTC. It specifies CASSGRDRGSETQYF.